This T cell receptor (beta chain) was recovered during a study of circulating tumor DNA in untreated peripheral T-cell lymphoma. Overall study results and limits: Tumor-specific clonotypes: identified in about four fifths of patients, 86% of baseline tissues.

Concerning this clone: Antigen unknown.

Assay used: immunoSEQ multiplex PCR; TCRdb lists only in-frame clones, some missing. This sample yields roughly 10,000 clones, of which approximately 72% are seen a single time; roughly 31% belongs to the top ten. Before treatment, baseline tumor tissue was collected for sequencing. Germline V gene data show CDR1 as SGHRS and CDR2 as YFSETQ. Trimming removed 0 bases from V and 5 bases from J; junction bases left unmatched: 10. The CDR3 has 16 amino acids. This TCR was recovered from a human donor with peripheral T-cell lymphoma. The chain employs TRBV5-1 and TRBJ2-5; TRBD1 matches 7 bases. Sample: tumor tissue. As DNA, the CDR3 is TGCGCCAGCAGCTTGGGCCAGAACAGGGGCAGGGAGACCCAGTACTTC. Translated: CASSLGQNRGRETQYF. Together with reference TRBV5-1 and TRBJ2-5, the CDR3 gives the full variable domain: KAGVTQTPRYLIKTRGQQVTLSCSPISGHRSVSWYQQTPGQGLQFLFEYFSETQRNKGNFPGRFSGRQFSNSRSEMNVSTLELGDSALYLCASSLGQNRGRETQYFGPGTRLLVL.